The rows below give T cell receptor beta chains drawn from one sample of a study of blood T cells in healthy people across ages. TCRdb processed the 5' RACE reads anew with MiXCR; each CDR3 protein has one entry. The repertoire has 540,000 or so distinct CDR3 sequences, around 24% of them found once; the top ten carry 7.5% to 9%. These same records also appear under a second study, on T cells of mothers and their children.

Sequenced input: blood. Every receptor here comes from a boy between 10 and 17 years old in good health. CDR3s include the opening cysteine and the closing phenylalanine or tryptophan. Clone size is stated in some rows and not others, as once, few, many or a class when expanded.

TRBV29-1 | many | CSVQGWRTSSYNEQFF
TRBV5-1 | many | CASSHSEGTQYF
TRBV12-3/TRBV12-4 | NA | CASSQPGLAYEQYF
TRBV4-1 | NA | CASSQDGRVSFYEQYF
TRBV18 | few | CASSFVGLYNEQFF
TRBV6-5 | NA | CASSPIAGATYEQYF
TRBV4-1 | few | CASSQGQSDTQYF
TRBV5-1 | once | CASSEGGGPSSYNEQFF
TRBV3-1 | NA | CASSQAKRGLAKNIQYF
TRBV12-5 | NA | CASGLGRTEAFF
TRBV25-1 | NA | CASSNAGQGLETQYF
TRBV4-2 | NA | CASSQDRSSGSFEDTQYF
TRBV7-2 | NA | CASSPIYVSEQFF
TRBV2 | once | CASSEADRDAEAFF
TRBV27 | NA | CASITGGGEQYF
TRBV7-9 | NA | CASSKIPGQGDGYTF
TRBV18 | NA | CASSPPRRLAGGDQETQYF
TRBV6-2/TRBV6-3 | NA | CASSSQGGGPYEQYF
TRBV29-1 | NA | CSVEEGQSNEKLFF
TRBV7-9 | NA | CASSFTTGMGTEAFF
TRBV20-1 | few | CSATFGHNYEQYF
TRBV7-8 | NA | CASSLATGSWQPQHF
TRBV6-2/TRBV6-3 | few | CASSYVAGGLTGELFF
TRBV28 | NA | CASSLLTGATSGRVVVYNEQFF
TRBV21-1 | few | CASSKTRDRPRIEQYF
TRBV20-1 | few | CSARGRLAETQYF
TRBV28 | NA | CASKTGVNTEAFF
TRBV6-2/TRBV6-3 | many | CASKGAENIQYF
TRBV6-5 | NA | CASKIIGQDSGYTF
TRBV5-1 | many | CASRFPGTGSPSGANVLTF
TRBV20-1 | NA | CSASHNSNQPQHF
TRBV6-2/TRBV6-3 | NA | CASTFGTSGFSTDTQYF
TRBV7-3 | few | CASSLTPETNTEAFF
TRBV11-2 | few | CASSSLGYYGYTF
TRBV7-3 | few | CASSSRGGVRETQYF
TRBV18 | NA | CASSPVAGTYNEQFF
TRBV27 | few | CASSPRDGHEQYF
TRBV27 | few | CASSLSSSTEAFF
TRBV7-8 | few | CASSLELGRNSPLHF
TRBV7-2 | NA | CASSPDTTRKTQYF
TRBV19 | few | CATRSDASSTYEQYF
TRBV6-1 | NA | CASSEDSGLSTSTDTQYF
TRBV28 | NA | CASSLFPYEQYF
TRBV19 | few | CAVSSGNTEAFF
TRBV7-2 | NA | CASSLGTSGSPYNEQFF
TRBV29-1 | many | CSAAPSPYEQYF
TRBV28 | NA | CASSHGPYEQYF
TRBV3-1 | NA | CASSQDMDSYGYTF
TRBV10-3 | many | CAISAAGQRENIQYF
TRBV12-3/TRBV12-4 | many | CASSFDSYNEQFF
TRBV28 | few | CASSTPEGLAGGHVYCEQYF
TRBV2 | NA | CASRRENYGYTF
TRBV15 | NA | CATSRGAGQGENIQYF
TRBV5-6 | NA | CASRLENRDQETQYF
TRBV28 | NA | CASSQDRHEQYF
TRBV28 | NA | CASSVEDRSYEQYF
TRBV6-1 | NA | CASLEGTEAFF
TRBV7-2 | NA | CASSAGIAGISYEQYF
TRBV28 | few | CASTPLIWDSNYGYTF
TRBV9 | few | CASSGRGDGYEQYF